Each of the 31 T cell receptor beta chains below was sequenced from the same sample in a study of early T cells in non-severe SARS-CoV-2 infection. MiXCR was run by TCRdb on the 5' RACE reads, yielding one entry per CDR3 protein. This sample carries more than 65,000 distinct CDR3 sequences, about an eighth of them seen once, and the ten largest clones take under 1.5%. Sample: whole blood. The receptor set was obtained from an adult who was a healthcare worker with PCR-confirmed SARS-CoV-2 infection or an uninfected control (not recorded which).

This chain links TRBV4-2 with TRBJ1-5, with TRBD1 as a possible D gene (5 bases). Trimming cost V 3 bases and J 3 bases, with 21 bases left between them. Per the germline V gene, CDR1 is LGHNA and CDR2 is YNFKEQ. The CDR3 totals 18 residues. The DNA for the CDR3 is TGTGCCAGCAGCCAGTCGCGGGCTGGGGCAGGAAACAATCAGCCCCAGCATTTT. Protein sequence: CASSQSRAGAGNNQPQHF.

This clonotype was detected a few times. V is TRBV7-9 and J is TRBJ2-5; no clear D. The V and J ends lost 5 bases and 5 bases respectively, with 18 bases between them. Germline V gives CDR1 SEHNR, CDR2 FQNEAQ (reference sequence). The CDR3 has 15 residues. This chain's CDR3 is CASSLQGPAGETQYF. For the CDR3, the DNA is TGTGCCAGCAGCCTACAAGGACCCGCTGGCGAGACCCAGTACTTC.

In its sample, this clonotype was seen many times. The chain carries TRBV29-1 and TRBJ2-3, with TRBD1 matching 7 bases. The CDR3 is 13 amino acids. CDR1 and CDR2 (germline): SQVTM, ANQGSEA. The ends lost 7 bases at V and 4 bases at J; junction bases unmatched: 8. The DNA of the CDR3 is TGCAGCGCCCGTAAGGGGGCCGCAGATACGCAGTATTTT. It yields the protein CSARKGAADTQYF.

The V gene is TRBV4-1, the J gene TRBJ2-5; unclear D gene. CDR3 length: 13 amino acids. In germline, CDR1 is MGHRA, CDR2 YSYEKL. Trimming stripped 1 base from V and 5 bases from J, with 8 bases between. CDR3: CASSQGTLETQYF. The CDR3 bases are TGCGCCAGCAGCCAAGGCACCTTGGAGACCCAGTACTTC.

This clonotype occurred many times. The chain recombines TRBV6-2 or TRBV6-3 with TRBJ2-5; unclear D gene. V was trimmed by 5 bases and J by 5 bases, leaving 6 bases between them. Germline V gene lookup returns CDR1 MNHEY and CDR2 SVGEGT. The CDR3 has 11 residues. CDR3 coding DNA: TGTGCCAGCAGTACCGCGGAGACCCAGTACTTC. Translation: CASSTAETQYF.

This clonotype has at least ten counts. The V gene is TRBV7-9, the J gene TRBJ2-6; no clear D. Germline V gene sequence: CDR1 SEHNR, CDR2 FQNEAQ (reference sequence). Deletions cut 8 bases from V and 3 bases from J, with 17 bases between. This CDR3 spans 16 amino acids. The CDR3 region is CASRRVASDGANVLTF. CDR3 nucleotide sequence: TGTGCCAGCCGCCGGGTCGCCTCTGATGGGGCCAACGTCCTGACTTTC.

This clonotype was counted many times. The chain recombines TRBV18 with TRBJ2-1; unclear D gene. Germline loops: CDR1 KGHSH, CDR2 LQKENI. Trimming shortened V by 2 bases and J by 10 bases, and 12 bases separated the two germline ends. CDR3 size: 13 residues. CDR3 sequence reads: CASSPIPGTEQFF. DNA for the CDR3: TGTGCCAGCTCACCAATTCCTGGAACCGAGCAGTTCTTC.

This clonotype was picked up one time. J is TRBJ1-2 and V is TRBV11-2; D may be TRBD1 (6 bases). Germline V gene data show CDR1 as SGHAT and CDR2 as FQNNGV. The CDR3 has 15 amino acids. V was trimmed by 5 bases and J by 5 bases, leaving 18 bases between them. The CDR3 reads CASSHKGYRDYGYTF. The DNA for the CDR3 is TGTGCCAGCAGCCATAAAGGCTACAGGGATTATGGCTACACCTTC.

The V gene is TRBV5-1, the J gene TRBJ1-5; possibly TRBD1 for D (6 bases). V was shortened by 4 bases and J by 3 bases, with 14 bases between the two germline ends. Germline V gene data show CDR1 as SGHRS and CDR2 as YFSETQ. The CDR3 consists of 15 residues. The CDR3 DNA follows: TGCGCCAGCAGCCCTGGTGGGGGCGTCAATCAGCCCCAGCATTTT. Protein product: CASSPGGGVNQPQHF.

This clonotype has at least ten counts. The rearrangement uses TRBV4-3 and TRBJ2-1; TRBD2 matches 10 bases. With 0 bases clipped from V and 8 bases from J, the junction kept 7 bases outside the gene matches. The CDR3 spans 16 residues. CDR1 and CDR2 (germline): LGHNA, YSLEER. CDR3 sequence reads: CASSQEASGGIDEQFF. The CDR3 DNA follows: TGCGCCAGCAGCCAAGAGGCTAGCGGGGGCATTGATGAGCAGTTCTTC.

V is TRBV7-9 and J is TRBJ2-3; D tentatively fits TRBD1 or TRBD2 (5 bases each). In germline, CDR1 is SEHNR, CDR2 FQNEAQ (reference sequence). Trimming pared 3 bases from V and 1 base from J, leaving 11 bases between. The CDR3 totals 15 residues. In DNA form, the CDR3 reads TGTGCCAGCAGCTTGGGACCTGGGGGCACAGATACGCAGTATTTT. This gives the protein CASSLGPGGTDTQYF.

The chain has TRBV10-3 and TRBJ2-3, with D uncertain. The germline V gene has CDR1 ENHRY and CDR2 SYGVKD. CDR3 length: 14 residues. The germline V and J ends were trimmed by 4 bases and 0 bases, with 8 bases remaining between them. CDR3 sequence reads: CAISGDASTDTQYF. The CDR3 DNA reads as TGTGCCATCAGTGGCGACGCTAGCACAGATACGCAGTATTTT.

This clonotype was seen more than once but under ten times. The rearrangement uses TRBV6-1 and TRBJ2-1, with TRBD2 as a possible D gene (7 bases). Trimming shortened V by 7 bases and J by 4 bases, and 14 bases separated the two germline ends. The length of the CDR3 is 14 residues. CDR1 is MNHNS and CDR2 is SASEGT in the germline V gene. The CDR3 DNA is TGTGCCAGCATACTGGCGGGGGCTTACAATGAGCAGTTCTTC. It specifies CASILAGAYNEQFF.

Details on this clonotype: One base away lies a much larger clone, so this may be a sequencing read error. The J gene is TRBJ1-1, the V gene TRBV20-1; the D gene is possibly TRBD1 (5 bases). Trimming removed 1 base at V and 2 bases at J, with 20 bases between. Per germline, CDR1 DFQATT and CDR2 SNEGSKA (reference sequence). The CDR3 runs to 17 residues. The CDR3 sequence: CSARGGTLPLPNTEAFF. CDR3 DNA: TGCAGTGCTAGAGGAGGGACCTTGCCACTCCCAAACACTGAAGCTTTCTTT.

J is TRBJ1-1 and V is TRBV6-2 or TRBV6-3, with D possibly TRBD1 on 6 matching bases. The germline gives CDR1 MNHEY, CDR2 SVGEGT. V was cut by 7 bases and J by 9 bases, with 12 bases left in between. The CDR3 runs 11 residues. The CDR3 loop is CASNGGTKAFF. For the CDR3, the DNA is TGTGCCAGCAATGGAGGGACAAAAGCTTTCTTT.

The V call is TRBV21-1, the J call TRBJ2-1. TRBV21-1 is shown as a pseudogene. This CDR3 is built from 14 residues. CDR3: CASSKVRKKDEQFF. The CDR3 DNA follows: TGTGCCAGCAGCAAAGTCCGCAAGAAGGATGAGCAGTTCTTC.

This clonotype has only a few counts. The chain's CDR3 is CASSGQGSSGANVLTF. In nucleotides, the CDR3 is TGTGCCAGCAGTGGACAGGGGAGCTCTGGGGCCAACGTCCTGACTTTC. This chain joins TRBV6-2 or TRBV6-3 and TRBJ2-6; the match to TRBD1 covers 9 bases. V lost 5 bases and J lost 0; bases outside the gene matches: 2. Looked up from germline, CDR1 is MNHEY and CDR2 is SVGEGT. The CDR3 has 16 amino acids.

CDR3 nucleotides: TGTGCCAGCAAGACCGATAAAAACATTCAGTACTTC. This translates into CASKTDKNIQYF. The rearrangement uses TRBV7-2 and TRBJ2-4, with D uncertain. CDR1 and CDR2 (germline): SGHTA, FQGNSA. The CDR3 is 12 residues long. V shed 7 bases and J shed 4 bases, with 8 bases lying between them.

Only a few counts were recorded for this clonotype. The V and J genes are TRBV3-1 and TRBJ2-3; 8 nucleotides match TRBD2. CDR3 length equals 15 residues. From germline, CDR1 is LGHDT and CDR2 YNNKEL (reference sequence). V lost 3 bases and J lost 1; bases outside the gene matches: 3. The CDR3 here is CASSQYSGGTDTQYF. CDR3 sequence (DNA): TGTGCCAGCAGCCAGTATAGCGGGGGCACAGATACGCAGTATTTT.

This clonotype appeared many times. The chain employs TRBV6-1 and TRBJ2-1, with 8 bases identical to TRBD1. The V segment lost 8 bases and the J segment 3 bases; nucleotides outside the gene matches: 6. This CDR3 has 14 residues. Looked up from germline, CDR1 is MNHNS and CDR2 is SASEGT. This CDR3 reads CASQRDRIYNEQFF. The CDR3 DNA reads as TGTGCCAGCCAACGGGACAGGATCTACAATGAGCAGTTCTTC.

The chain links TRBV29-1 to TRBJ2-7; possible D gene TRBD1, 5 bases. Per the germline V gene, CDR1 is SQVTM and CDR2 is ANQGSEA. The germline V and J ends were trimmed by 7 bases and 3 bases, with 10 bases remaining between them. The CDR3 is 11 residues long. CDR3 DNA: TGCAGCGCTTTACAGGTCTACGAGCAGTACTTC. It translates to CSALQVYEQYF.

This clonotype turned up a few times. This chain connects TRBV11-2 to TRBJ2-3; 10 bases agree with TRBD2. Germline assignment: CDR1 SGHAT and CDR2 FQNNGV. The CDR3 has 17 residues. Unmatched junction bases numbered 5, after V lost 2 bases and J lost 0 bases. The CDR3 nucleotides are TGTGCCAGCAGCTTAAGGACTAGCGGCTTTAGCACAGATACGCAGTATTTT. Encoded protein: CASSLRTSGFSTDTQYF.

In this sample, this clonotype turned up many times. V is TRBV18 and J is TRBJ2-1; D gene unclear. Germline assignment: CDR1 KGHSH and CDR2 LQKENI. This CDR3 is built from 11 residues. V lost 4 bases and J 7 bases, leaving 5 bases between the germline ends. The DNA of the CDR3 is TGTGCCAGCTCACTCGTAAATGAGCAGTTCTTC. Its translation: CASSLVNEQFF.

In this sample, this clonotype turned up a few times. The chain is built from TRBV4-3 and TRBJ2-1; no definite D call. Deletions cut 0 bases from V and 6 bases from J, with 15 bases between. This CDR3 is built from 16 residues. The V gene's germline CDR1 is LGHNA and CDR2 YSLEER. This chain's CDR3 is CASSQDRVATGNEQFF. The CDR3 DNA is TGCGCCAGCAGCCAAGATAGAGTGGCTACGGGCAATGAGCAGTTCTTC.

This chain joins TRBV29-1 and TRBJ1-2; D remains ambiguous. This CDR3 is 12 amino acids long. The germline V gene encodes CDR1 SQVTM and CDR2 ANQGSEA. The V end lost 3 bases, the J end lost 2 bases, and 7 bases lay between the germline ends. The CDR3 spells CSVEYGNYGYTF. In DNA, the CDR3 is TGCAGCGTTGAGTACGGCAACTATGGCTACACCTTC.

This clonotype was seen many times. CDR3 region: CASSPMNTEAFF. In DNA form, the CDR3 reads TGTGCCAGCAGCCCGATGAACACTGAAGCTTTCTTT. This rearrangement joins TRBV13 to TRBJ1-1; D not resolved. The CDR3 is 12 residues long. Per germline, CDR1 PRHDT and CDR2 FYEKMQ (reference sequence). V was cut by 5 bases and J by 0 bases, with 4 bases left in between.

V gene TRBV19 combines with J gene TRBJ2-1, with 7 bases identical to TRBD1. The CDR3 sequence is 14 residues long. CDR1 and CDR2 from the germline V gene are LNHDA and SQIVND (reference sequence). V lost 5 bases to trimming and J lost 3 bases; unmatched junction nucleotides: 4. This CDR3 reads CASSRQGGYNEQFF. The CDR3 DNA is TGTGCCAGTAGTCGACAGGGTGGCTACAATGAGCAGTTCTTC.

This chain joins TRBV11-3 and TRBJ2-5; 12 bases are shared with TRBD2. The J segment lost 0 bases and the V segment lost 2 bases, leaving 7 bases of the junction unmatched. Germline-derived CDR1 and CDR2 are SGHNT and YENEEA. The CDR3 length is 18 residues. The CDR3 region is CASSLSDTSGGNQETQYF. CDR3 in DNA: TGTGCCAGCAGCTTATCCGACACTAGCGGGGGGAACCAAGAGACCCAGTACTTC. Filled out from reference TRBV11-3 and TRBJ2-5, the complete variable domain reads EAGVVQSPRYKIIEKKQPVAFWCNPISGHNTLYWYLQNLGQGPELLIRYENEEAVDDSQLPKDRFSAERLKGVDSTLKIQPAELGDSAVYLCASSLSDTSGGNQETQYFGPGTRLLVL.

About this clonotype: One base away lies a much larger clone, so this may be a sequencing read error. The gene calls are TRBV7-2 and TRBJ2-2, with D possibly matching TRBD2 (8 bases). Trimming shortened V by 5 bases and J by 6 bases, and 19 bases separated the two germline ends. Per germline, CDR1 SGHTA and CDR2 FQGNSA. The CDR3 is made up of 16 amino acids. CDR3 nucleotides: TGTGCCAGCAGCGTGCGGGGGGACAGTAGCTCCGGGGAGCTGTTTTTT. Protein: CASSVRGDSSSGELFF.

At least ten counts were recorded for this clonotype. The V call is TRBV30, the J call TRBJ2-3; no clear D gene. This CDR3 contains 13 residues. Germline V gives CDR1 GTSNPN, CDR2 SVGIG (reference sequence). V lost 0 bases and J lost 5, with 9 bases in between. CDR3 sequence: CAWSVFSVDTQYF. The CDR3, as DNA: TGTGCCTGGAGTGTATTCTCAGTAGATACGCAGTATTTT.

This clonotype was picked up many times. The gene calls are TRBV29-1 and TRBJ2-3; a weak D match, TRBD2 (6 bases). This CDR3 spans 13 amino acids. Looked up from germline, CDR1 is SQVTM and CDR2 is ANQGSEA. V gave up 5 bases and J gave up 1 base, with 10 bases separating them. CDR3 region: CSVRAGRTDTQYF. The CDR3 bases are TGCAGCGTTAGGGCGGGGCGCACAGATACGCAGTATTTT.